This T cell receptor (beta chain) was sequenced for a study of a mutant IDH1 vaccine in newly diagnosed glioma (dated by TCRdb to the early 2020s). Regarding the research as a whole: Patients received eight vaccinations in weeks 1, 3, 5, 7, 11, 15, 19 and 23, corresponding to visits V03 through V10. Vaccination was initiated 4-6 weeks after radiotherapy alone, or concurrently with temozolomide cycles in the chemotherapy-containing groups. The 30 to 40 treated patients were roughly 62% male and around 38% female, with a mean age of approximately 40 years. Prior to enrollment, standard therapy consisting of radiotherapy alone, temozolomide alone, or radiochemotherapy with temozolomide had been administered to patients, with the combination being received by most patients. Peripheral blood was collected at six visits: V03 (baseline), V05, V07, V10, V12 and V13. For exploratory analyses, fewer than 30 treated patients had longitudinal TCRB deep sequencing done wherever samples were available.

Receptor amplification or capture employed the immunoSEQ multiplex PCR assay. Rearranged TCR beta chain sequences were amplified with the hsTCRB Kit following the manufacturer's protocol. An Illumina MiSeq was used to sequence the TCRB libraries. In the source study's methods: The kit vendor's proprietary platform handled demultiplexing, trimming and gene mapping. The table was pulled from immuneACCESS by TCRdb, which kept in-frame rearrangements only. Such tables lose some clones; where checked, under half of the loss comes from unresolved V genes, and the rest has no known cause. Clonal size and the V and J genes are those of that table, whereas D and trimming came from the DNA. In this sample the table shows around 66,000 clones, 75% to 85% of which occur a single time. The ten largest make up around 5.7% of the sample. The cysteine opens and the phenylalanine closes a CDR3 of 13 amino acids. The DNA shown is the 39-base CDR3, in frame from base 1. The germline V gene specifies SGHTA as CDR1 and FQGNSA as CDR2. V is clipped by 3 bases and J by 0 bases, and the sequence between their germline boundaries is 3 bases long.

What the research found in general, with its limitations: According to the authors, sample limitations meant that analyses of patient blood samples could not be reproduced. Availability determined which PBMC samples were chosen for TCRB deep sequencing. Across multiple MHC alleles, vaccine-induced immune responses were seen in 90% to 95% of patients. No apparent relationship was observed between pseudoprogression and alterations in the top peripheral T cell clonotypes detected by TCRB sequencing.

Comments on this clone: No antigen is known for it. Per-nucleotide qualities are absent, and no much larger clonotype sits a single base away.

What this sample's time point label stands for: week 11, during vaccination. Each vaccine dose was 300 ug of a 20-mer mutant IDH1 peptide in Montanide, given subcutaneously with topical imiquimod. The donors had newly diagnosed IDH1-mutant astrocytomas of WHO grade 3 or 4 that showed loss of nuclear ATRX. The samples were drawn from NOA16, a multicentre, single-arm, open-label phase I trial in Germany that tested a mutant IDH1 peptide vaccine in humans for the first time. The DNeasy Blood and Tissue Kit was used to extract genomic DNA from EDTA blood for TCRB sequencing. The sequence is built from TRBV7-2 and TRBJ1-5; the D gene is not confidently resolved. Sequenced here: PBMCs, sampled from a glioma patient whose treatment included an IDH1 peptide vaccine. The sequence was obtained from a middle-aged man with glioma. In nucleotide form, the sequence is TGTGCCAGCAGCTTTTATAGCAATCAGCCCCAGCATTTT. It translates as CASSFYSNQPQHF. The full variable domain, completed from the reference TRBV7-2 and TRBJ1-5 proteins outside the CDR3, reads GAGVSQSPSNKVTEKGKDVELRCDPISGHTALYWYRQSLGQGLEFLIYFQGNSAPDKSGLPSDRFSAERTGGSVSTLTIQRTQQEDSAVYLCASSFYSNQPQHFGDGTRLSIL.